This T cell receptor (beta chain) emerged from a study of blood T cell repertoires in COVID-19. On the study more broadly: In each case, the material was cDNA or gDNA derived from T cells, B-cell-depleted T cells, or PBMCs.

This table comes from immunoSEQ multiplex PCR, and its TCRdb copy is limited to in-frame clones, with some not included. The sample holds about 150,000 clones; over 65% are singletons and the top ten take less than 2.5%. CDR3 length: 15 amino acids. Trimming pared 0 bases from V and 6 bases from J, leaving 13 bases between. CDR1 is SGDLS, CDR2 YYNGEE, per germline. The chain recombines TRBV9 with TRBJ1-5; a possible D gene is TRBD1 (5 bases). The sequenced sample was peripheral blood. The receptor's source is a man between 65 and 85 years old with acute or convalescent COVID-19. DNA of the CDR3: TGTGCCAGCAGCGTAGTGCTGGGGGGTCCTCAGCCCCAGCATTTT. Protein sequence: CASSVVLGGPQPQHF. Looking up the rest from reference TRBV9 and TRBJ1-5 gives the full variable domain: DSGVTQTPKHLITATGQRVTLRCSPRSGDLSVYWYQQSLDQGLQFLIQYYNGEERAKGNILERFSAQQFPDLHSELNLSSLELGDSALYFCASSVVLGGPQPQHFGDGTRLSIL.